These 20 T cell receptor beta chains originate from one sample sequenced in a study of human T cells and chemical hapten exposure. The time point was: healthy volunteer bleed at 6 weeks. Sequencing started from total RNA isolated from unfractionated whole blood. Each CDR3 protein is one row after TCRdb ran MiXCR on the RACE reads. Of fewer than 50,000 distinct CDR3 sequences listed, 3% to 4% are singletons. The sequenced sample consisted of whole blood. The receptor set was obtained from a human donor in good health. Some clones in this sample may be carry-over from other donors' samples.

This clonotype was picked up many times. The CDR3 region has the DNA TGTGCCAGCAGTCAAGGACAGGGAGCAGATACGCAGTATTTT. This translates into CASSQGQGADTQYF. V gene TRBV6-6 combines with J gene TRBJ2-3; 8 bases are shared with TRBD1. Trimming at V came to 5 bases and at J to 4 bases, leaving 5 bases not matched to a gene. The germline V gene encodes CDR1 MNHNY and CDR2 SVGAGI (reference sequence). The CDR3 loop spans 14 amino acids.

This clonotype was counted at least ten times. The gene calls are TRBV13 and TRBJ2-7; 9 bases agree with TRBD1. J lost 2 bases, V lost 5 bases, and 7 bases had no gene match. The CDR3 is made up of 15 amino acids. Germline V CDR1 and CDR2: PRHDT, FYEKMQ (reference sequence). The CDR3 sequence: CASSDLRQGAYEQYF. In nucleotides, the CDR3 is TGTGCCAGCAGCGATTTGCGACAGGGGGCCTACGAGCAGTACTTC.

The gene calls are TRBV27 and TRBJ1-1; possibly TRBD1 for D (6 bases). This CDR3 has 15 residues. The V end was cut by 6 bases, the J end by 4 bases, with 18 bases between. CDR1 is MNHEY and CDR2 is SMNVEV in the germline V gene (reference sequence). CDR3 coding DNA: TGTGCCAGCAGCCCGGGTGGGGGGGGCTTCACTGAAGCTTTCTTT. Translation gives CASSPGGGGFTEAFF.

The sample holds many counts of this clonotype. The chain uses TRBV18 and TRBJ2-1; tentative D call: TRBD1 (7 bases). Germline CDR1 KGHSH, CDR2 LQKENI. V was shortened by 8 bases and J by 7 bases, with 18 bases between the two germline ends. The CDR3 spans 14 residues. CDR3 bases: TGTGCCAGCGCCGGGCAGGGGGGTGTGAATGAGCAGTTCTTC. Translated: CASAGQGGVNEQFF. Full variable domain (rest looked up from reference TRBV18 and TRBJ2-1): NAGVMQNPRHLVRRRGQEARLRCSPMKGHSHVYWYRQLPEEGLKFMVYLQKENIIDESGMPKERFSAEFPKEGPSILRIQQVVRGDSAAYFCASAGQGGVNEQFFGPGTRLTVL.

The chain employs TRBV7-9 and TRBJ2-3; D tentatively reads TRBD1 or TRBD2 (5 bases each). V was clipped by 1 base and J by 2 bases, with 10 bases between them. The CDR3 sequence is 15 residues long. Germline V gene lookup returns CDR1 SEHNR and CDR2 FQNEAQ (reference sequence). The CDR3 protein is CASSLGGPVTDTQYF. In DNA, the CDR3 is TGTGCCAGCAGCTTAGGGGGACCCGTCACAGATACGCAGTATTTT.

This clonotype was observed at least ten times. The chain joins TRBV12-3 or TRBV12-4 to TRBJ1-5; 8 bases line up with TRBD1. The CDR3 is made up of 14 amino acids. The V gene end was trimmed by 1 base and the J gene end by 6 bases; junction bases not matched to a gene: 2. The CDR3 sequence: CASSLETGVQPQHF. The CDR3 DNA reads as TGTGCCAGCAGTTTAGAGACAGGGGTTCAGCCCCAGCATTTT.

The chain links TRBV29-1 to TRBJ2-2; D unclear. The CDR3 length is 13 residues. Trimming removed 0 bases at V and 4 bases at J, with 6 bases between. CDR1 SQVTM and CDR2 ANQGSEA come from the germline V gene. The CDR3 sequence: CSVEENLTGELFF. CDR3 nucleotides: TGCAGCGTTGAAGAGAACCTCACCGGGGAGCTGTTTTTT.

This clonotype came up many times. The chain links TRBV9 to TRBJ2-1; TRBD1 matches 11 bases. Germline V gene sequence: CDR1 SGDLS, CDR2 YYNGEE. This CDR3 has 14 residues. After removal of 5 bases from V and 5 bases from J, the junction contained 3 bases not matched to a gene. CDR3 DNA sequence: TGTGCCAGCAGTGGACAGGGGGCCCACAATGAGCAGTTCTTC. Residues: CASSGQGAHNEQFF.

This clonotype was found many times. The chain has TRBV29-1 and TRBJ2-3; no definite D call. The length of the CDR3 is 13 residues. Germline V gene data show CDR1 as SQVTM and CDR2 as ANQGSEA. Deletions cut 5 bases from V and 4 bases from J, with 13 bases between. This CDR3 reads CSVRSGEADTQYF. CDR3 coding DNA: TGCAGCGTTCGTTCTGGGGAAGCAGATACGCAGTATTTT.

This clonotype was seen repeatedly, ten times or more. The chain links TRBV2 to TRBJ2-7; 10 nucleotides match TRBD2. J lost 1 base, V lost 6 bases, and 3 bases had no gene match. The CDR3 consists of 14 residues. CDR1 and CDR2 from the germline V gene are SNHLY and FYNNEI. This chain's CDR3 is CASRLAGGSYEQYF. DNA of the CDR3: TGTGCCAGCAGGTTAGCGGGAGGTTCCTACGAGCAGTACTTC.

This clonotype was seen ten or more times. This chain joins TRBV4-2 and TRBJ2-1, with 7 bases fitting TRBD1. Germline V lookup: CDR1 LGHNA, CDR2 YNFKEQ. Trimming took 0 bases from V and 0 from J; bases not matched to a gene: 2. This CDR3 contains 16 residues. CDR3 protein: CASSQEGTDSYNEQFF. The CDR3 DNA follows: TGTGCCAGCAGCCAAGAGGGGACAGACTCCTACAATGAGCAGTTCTTC.

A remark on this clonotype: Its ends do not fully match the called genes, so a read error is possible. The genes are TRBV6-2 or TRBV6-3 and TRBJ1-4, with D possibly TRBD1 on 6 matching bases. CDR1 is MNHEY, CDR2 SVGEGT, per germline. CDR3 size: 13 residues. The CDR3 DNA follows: TGTGTCAGCAGGGGAGCAACTAATGAAAAACTGTTTTTT. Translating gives CVSRGATNEKLFF.

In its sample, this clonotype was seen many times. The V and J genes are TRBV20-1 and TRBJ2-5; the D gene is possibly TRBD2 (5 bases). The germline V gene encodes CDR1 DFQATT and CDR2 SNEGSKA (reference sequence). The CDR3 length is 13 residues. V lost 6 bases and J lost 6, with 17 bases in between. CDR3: CSAHGRVSKTQYF. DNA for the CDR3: TGCAGTGCCCACGGGCGGGTTTCTAAGACCCAGTACTTC.

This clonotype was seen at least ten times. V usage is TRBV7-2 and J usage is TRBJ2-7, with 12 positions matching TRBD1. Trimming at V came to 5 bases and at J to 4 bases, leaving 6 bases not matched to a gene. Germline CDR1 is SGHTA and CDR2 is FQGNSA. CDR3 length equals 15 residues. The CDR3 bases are TGTGCCAGCAGCGTAAGGGACAGGGGGCTATACGAGCAGTACTTC. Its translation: CASSVRDRGLYEQYF.

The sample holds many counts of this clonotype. CDR3 region: CAILQGNTEAFF. CDR3 nucleotides: TGTGCCATATTACAGGGTAACACTGAAGCTTTCTTT. V and J are TRBV12-3 or TRBV12-4 and TRBJ1-1; D is perhaps TRBD1 (6 bases). This CDR3 is built from 12 residues. The V end was cut by 10 bases, the J end by 2 bases, with 11 bases between.

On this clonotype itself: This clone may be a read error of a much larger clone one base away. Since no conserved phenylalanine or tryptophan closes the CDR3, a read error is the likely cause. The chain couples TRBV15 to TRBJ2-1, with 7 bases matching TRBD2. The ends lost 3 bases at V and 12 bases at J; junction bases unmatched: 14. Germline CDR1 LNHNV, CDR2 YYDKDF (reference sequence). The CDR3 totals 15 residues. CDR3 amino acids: CATSSLLGGGVSQFL. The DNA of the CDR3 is TGTGCCACCAGCAGTCTTTTGGGGGGGGGTGTATCGCAGTTCCTC.

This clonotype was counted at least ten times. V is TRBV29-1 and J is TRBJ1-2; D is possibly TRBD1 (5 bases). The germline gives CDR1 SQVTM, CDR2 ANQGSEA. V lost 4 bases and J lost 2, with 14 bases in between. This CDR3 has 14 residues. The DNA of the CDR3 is TGCAGCGTTGCTACTTTGGGGGTGAACTATGGCTACACCTTC. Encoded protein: CSVATLGVNYGYTF.

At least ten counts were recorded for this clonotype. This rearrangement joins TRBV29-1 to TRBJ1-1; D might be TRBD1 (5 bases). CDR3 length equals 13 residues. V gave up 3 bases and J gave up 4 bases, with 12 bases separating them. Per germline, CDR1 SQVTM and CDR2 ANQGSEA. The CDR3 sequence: CSVEAGQRTEAFF. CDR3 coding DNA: TGCAGCGTTGAGGCAGGGCAGCGCACTGAAGCTTTCTTT.

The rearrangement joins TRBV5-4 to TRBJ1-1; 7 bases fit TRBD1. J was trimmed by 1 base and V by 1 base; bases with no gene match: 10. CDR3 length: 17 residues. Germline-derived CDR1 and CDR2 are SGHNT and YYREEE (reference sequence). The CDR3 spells CASSLRRGRGSNTEAFF. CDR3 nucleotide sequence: TGTGCCAGCAGCTTGCGGAGGGGCAGGGGGTCGAACACTGAAGCTTTCTTT.

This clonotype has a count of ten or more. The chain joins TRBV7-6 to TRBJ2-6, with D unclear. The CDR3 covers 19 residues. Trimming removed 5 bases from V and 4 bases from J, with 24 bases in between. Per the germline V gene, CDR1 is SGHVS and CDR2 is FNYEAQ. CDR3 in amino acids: CASSPLPRKSLPGANVLTF. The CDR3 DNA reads TGTGCCAGCAGCCCTCTTCCGCGTAAATCCCTCCCCGGGGCCAACGTCCTGACTTTC. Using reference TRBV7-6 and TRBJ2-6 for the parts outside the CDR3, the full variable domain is GAGVSQSPRYKVTKRGQDVALRCDPISGHVSLYWYRQALGQGPEFLTYFNYEAQQDKSGLPNDRFSAERPEGSISTLTIQRTEQRDSAMYRCASSPLPRKSLPGANVLTFGAGSRLTVL.